These 15 T cell receptor beta chains were all obtained from the same sample, sequenced in a study of metastatic and nonmetastatic thyroid tumors. All patients were untreated before thyroid surgery. TCRdb re-called clones from the PCR reads using MiXCR. The repertoire consists of roughly 12,000 clones, with about 32% occurring once and the leading ten covering 15% to 18%. The sequencing sample was made of tumor tissue. Every receptor here comes from a male donor with papillary thyroid cancer or a benign thyroid nodule (not recorded which). Some clones in this sample may be carry-over from other donors' samples.

This clone was seen only once. The chain couples TRBV18 to TRBJ1-1; 7 bases fit TRBD1. The CDR3 length is 17 residues. After removal of 3 bases from V and 5 bases from J, the junction contained 15 bases not matched to a gene. Per germline, CDR1 KGHSH and CDR2 LQKENI. The CDR3 region has the DNA TGTGCCAGCTCACCTCCGAGCGCCGGGACAGTGGGTACTGAAGCTTTCTTT. Amino acid sequence: CASSPPSAGTVGTEAFF.

CDR3: CSAMGAATNYGYTF. In DNA, the CDR3 is TGCAGTGCTATGGGGGCAGCAACTAACTATGGCTACACCTTC. The chain carries TRBV20-1 and TRBJ1-2; possibly TRBD1 for D (6 bases). This CDR3 contains 14 residues. Trimming cost V 4 bases and J 0 bases, with 12 bases left between them. Germline CDR1 reads DFQATT; CDR2 reads SNEGSKA (reference sequence).

There are a few counts of this clone. This chain joins TRBV24-1 and TRBJ2-1; D is unresolved. CDR1 and CDR2 (germline): KGHDR, SFDVKD. CDR3 length: 12 residues. V was cut by 5 bases and J by 7 bases, with 8 bases left in between. CDR3 loop: CATSGQTNEQFF. The CDR3, as DNA: TGTGCCACCAGTGGGCAGACTAATGAGCAGTTCTTC.

This clone was recorded many times. The chain uses TRBV5-1 and TRBJ2-5; D perhaps matches TRBD1 (5 bases). The CDR3 spans 15 residues. Germline-derived CDR1 and CDR2 are SGHRS and YFSETQ. The V end lost 1 base, the J end lost 0 bases, and 10 bases lay between the germline ends. The CDR3: CASSLYPGYQETQYF. The CDR3 bases are TGCGCCAGCAGCTTGTATCCAGGGTACCAAGAGACCCAGTACTTC.

The chain uses TRBV5-6 and TRBJ2-7; D not certain. CDR3 size: 15 residues. Trimming left V 3 bases short and J 4 bases short, with 17 bases between. Germline V gene data show CDR1 as SGHDT and CDR2 as YYEEEE. CDR3 DNA sequence: TGTGCCAGCAGCTCGGCTGGTTCCGTCTGGTACGAGCAGTACTTC. As protein: CASSSAGSVWYEQYF.

The chain has TRBV7-2 and TRBJ2-3; D gene unclear. V lost 5 bases and J 2 bases, leaving 8 bases between the germline ends. Germline V gene data show CDR1 as SGHTA and CDR2 as FQGNSA. CDR3 length: 13 amino acids. DNA of the CDR3: TGTGCCAGCAGCCCCCTCTACACAGATACGCAGTATTTT. This codes for CASSPLYTDTQYF.

For this clone: The sample carries other DNA sequences with the same CDR3. The chain has TRBV20-1 and TRBJ1-6; 9 bases line up with TRBD1. Trimming cost V 2 bases and J 9 bases; bases outside gene matches: 5. Per the germline V gene, CDR1 is DFQATT and CDR2 is SNEGSKA (reference sequence). CDR3 length: 14 residues. DNA of the CDR3: TGCAGTGCTAGAAAGCGGGACAGGGTTTCACCCCTCCACTTT. Amino acid sequence: CSARKRDRVSPLHF.

This clone was detected many times. The chain's CDR3 is CASSPGRAEQYF. The CDR3 nucleotides read TGTGCCAGCAGCCCGGGACGGGCGGAGCAGTACTTC. J is TRBJ2-7 and V is TRBV7-6, with D perhaps given as TRBD1 or TRBD2 (5 bases each). The germline V gene encodes CDR1 SGHVS and CDR2 FNYEAQ. V was clipped by 5 bases and J by 7 bases, with 12 bases between them. This CDR3 region has 12 residues. The entire variable domain, with the rest obtained from reference TRBV7-6 and TRBJ2-7, is as follows: GAGVSQSPRYKVTKRGQDVALRCDPISGHVSLYWYRQALGQGPEFLTYFNYEAQQDKSGLPNDRFSAERPEGSISTLTIQRTEQRDSAMYRCASSPGRAEQYFGPGTRLTVT.

The genes are TRBV20-1 and TRBJ2-5, with 12 bases that match TRBD2. Germline V gene sequence: CDR1 DFQATT, CDR2 SNEGSKA (reference sequence). The CDR3 spans 15 residues. J lost 1 base, V lost 6 bases, and 6 bases had no gene match. CDR3: CSAELTSGGQETQYF. CDR3 nucleotide sequence: TGCAGTGCGGAACTGACTAGCGGGGGCCAAGAGACCCAGTACTTC.

This clone appeared many times. V usage is TRBV7-6 and J usage is TRBJ2-3; TRBD2 agrees at 10 bases. V shed 4 bases and J 6 bases; nucleotides not matched to a gene: 13. The CDR3 consists of 17 residues. The germline V gene has CDR1 SGHVS and CDR2 FNYEAQ. Here the CDR3 reads CASSSPGRVAGGDTQYF. CDR3 coding DNA: TGTGCCAGCAGCTCCCCCGGGAGGGTAGCGGGAGGTGATACGCAGTATTTT.

This clone has ten or more counts. The J gene is TRBJ2-7, the V gene TRBV10-3, with 12 bases that match TRBD1. With V trimmed by 3 bases and J by 4 bases, 4 bases remained unmatched. The CDR3 is made up of 15 amino acids. In germline, CDR1 is ENHRY, CDR2 SYGVKD. The CDR3 DNA reads as TGTGCCATCAGTGAAGGGACAGGGGGCAGATACGAGCAGTACTTC. This codes for CAISEGTGGRYEQYF.

This clone was counted only a few times. The conserved final phenylalanine or tryptophan is absent from the CDR3, which likely points to a read error. The DNA is left out, because the CDR3 cannot be placed on it with certainty; the CDR3 is given as TCRdb lists it. CDR3 sequence reads: CASSTGTI. The V gene is TRBV5-1, the J gene TRBJ2-6. The CDR3 extends over 8 residues, inclusive of both ends. Per the germline V gene, CDR1 is SGHRS and CDR2 is YFSETQ.

Turning to this clone: Germline is not matched at one junction end, which may reflect a read error. In nucleotides, the CDR3 is TGCACTGCTAGCCCCGGGGGCTGGGGCGAGCAGTACTTC. Its translation: CTASPGGWGEQYF. V usage is TRBV20-1 and J usage is TRBJ2-7; D is tentatively TRBD1 or TRBD2 (6 bases each). Germline V gene lookup returns CDR1 DFQATT and CDR2 SNEGSKA (reference sequence). CDR3 length equals 13 residues.

This clone is labeled as medium-sized (0.01 to 0.1%). The chain employs TRBV19 and TRBJ1-2; 9 bases fit TRBD1. In germline, CDR1 is LNHDA, CDR2 SQIVND (reference sequence). V was pared by 3 bases and J by 2 bases, with 10 bases of the junction left unmatched. The CDR3 extends over 17 amino acids. This chain's CDR3 is CASSIQLGQGNNYGYTF. The CDR3 DNA reads TGTGCCAGTAGTATTCAACTCGGACAGGGGAACAACTATGGCTACACCTTC.

The V call is TRBV6-1, the J call TRBJ2-2, with TRBD2 identical over 13 bases. Germline trimming cut 6 bases from V and 4 bases from J; bases unmatched to any gene: 8. The CDR3 is 17 amino acids. Germline V gives CDR1 MNHNS, CDR2 SASEGT. The CDR3 DNA is TGTGCCAGCAGATCTCCGGGACTAGCGGGATTCACCGGGGAGCTGTTTTTT. It encodes CASRSPGLAGFTGELFF.